This T cell receptor beta chain was captured by sequencing in a study of blood T cell repertoires in COVID-19. About the research overall: Whether acute or convalescent, the COVID-19 samples came from the United States, Italy and Spain.

The CDR3 is 17 residues long. Some clones are missing from TCRdb's copy, which holds only in-frame ones; the method was immunoSEQ multiplex PCR. Altogether some 270,000 clones are present, approximately 91% being singletons, with the ten largest covering around 2%. This clone was seen only once. Sequencing input: peripheral blood. The rearrangement joins TRBV21-1 to TRBJ1-2; the table's D call TRBD1 went unverified against the DNA. TRBV21-1 is flagged as a pseudogene. This clonotype was sampled from a man aged 45-60 years with acute or convalescent COVID-19. The CDR3 DNA follows: TGTGCCAGCAGCAAAGACCGGGGAACGGTGGGGGCTGGTGGCTACACCTTC. It codes for CASSKDRGTVGAGGYTF.